The rows below give T cell receptor beta chains drawn from one sample of a study of T cell repertoires in cytomegalovirus infection. TCRdb reprocessed the reads via MiXCR and lists one record per CDR3 protein. The sample includes approximately 550,000 distinct CDR3 sequences, 16% of them seen just once. The sequenced material came from CD8+ T cells from PBMCs. These receptors were obtained from a human donor in good health (CMV status not recorded). Some clones in this sample may be carry-over from other donors' samples. Each CDR3 is given with its conserved first and last residue. D genes are given only for firm matches. Only some rows state a clone size, as once, few, many or a class for expanded clones.

few	TRBD1	TRBV12-5	TRBJ2-2	CASGLGGTGVTGELFF	TGTGCTAGTGGTTTGGGGGGGACAGGGGTCACCGGGGAGCTGTTTTTT
few	TRBD1	TRBV5-1	TRBJ2-3	CASSPTGSRPDTQYF	TGCGCCAGCAGCCCGACAGGGAGTCGCCCAGATACGCAGTATTTT
.	TRBD2	TRBV7-9	TRBJ2-3	CASSPTSGRLTQYF	TGTGCCAGCAGCCCGACTAGCGGGAGGCTCACGCAGTATTTT
many	.	TRBV29-1	TRBJ2-1	CSVLGLPQADEQFF	TGCAGCGTGTTGGGCCTACCCCAAGCGGATGAGCAGTTCTTC
.	TRBD1	TRBV6-6	TRBJ1-5	CASSYSSYGTDYNQPQHF	TGTGCCAGCAGTTACTCGAGTTACGGGACAGATTACAATCAGCCCCAGCATTTT
.	TRBD1	TRBV27	TRBJ1-6	CASSWDRGSPLHF	TGTGCCAGCAGCTGGGACAGAGGTTCACCCCTCCACTTT
many	.	TRBV7-6	TRBJ2-5	CASSRTVGAREETQYF	TGTGCCAGCAGTCGGACTGTGGGGGCCCGGGAGGAGACCCAGTACTTC
.	TRBD2	TRBV5-4	TRBJ2-7	CASSLTSGHYEQYF	TGTGCCAGCAGCTTGACTAGCGGACACTACGAGCAGTACTTC
few	.	TRBV19	TRBJ1-6	CASTQDGGLHF	TGTGCCAGTACTCAGGACGGTGGCCTCCACTTT
many	.	TRBV7-8	TRBJ2-7	CASDSPPNYEQYF	TGTGCCAGCGATTCCCCGCCGAACTACGAGCAGTACTTC
.	.	TRBV2	TRBJ2-3	CAMESSSTDTQYF	TGTGCCATGGAGTCGTCTAGCACAGATACGCAGTATTTT
few	.	TRBV28	TRBJ2-3	CASSLSIAVSTDTQYF	TGTGCCAGCAGTTTAAGTATAGCTGTGAGCACAGATACGCAGTATTTT
few	.	TRBV24-1	TRBJ1-5	CATSDPRGGLLVNSNQPQHF	TGTGCCACCAGTGATCCGCGGGGAGGGTTATTGGTTAATAGCAATCAGCCCCAGCATTTT
many	TRBD1	TRBV28	TRBJ2-3	CASSLSPSLDTGGTDTQYF	TGTGCCAGCAGTTTGAGCCCGTCCCTGGATACAGGGGGAACAGATACGCAGTATTTT
few	.	TRBV2	TRBJ2-2	CASSDWTANTGELFF	TGTGCCAGCAGTGATTGGACAGCGAACACCGGGGAGCTGTTTTTT
.	.	TRBV27	TRBJ2-7	CASSVGGEGDSSYEQYF	TGTGCCAGCAGTGTAGGGGGGGAGGGGGACAGCTCCTACGAGCAGTACTTC
many	.	TRBV7-2	TRBJ2-3	CASGPWTSDTQYF	TGTGCCAGCGGCCCATGGACTTCAGATACGCAGTATTTT
.	.	TRBV30	TRBJ1-1	CAWRPQGPEAFF	TGTGCCTGGAGGCCCCAGGGCCCTGAAGCTTTCTTT
.	.	TRBV19	TRBJ2-3	CATQVGQGITDTQYF	TGTGCCACCCAGGTAGGCCAGGGGATAACAGATACGCAGTATTTT
.	.	TRBV4-1	TRBJ2-7	CASSQDPGTDDEQYF	TGCGCCAGCAGCCAAGACCCCGGTACGGACGACGAGCAGTACTTC
many	.	TRBV28	TRBJ2-7	CASSSAGKSSYEQYF	TGTGCCAGCAGTTCGGCAGGGAAGAGCTCCTACGAGCAGTACTTC
many	.	TRBV7-9	TRBJ1-1	CASSSTLQGGETEAFF	TGTGCCAGCAGCTCAACTCTACAGGGCGGGGAGACTGAAGCTTTCTTT
few	TRBD1	TRBV28	TRBJ1-4	CASRHLRDREDEKLFF	TGTGCCAGCAGACACCTCCGGGACAGGGAAGATGAAAAACTGTTTTTT
.	.	TRBV9	TRBJ1-1	CASAPRDENTEAFF	TGTGCCAGCGCGCCCCGGGACGAGAACACTGAAGCTTTCTTT
many	TRBD1	TRBV7-9	TRBJ1-2	CASSSLGGQGARGYTF	TGTGCCAGCAGCTCCCTTGGGGGACAGGGGGCCAGGGGCTACACCTTC
.	.	TRBV12-5	TRBJ2-3	CASGLSIRTQYF	TGTGCTAGTGGTTTGTCGATAAGGACGCAGTATTTT
.	TRBD2	TRBV3-1	TRBJ2-7	CASSREKTSGGISYEQYF	TGTGCCAGCAGCCGCGAAAAGACTAGCGGGGGGATTTCCTACGAGCAGTACTTC
.	TRBD2	TRBV7-9	TRBJ2-2	CASSLGLAGVGELFF	TGTGCCAGCAGCTTGGGACTAGCGGGAGTCGGGGAGCTGTTTTTT
.	.	TRBV12-5	TRBJ2-1	CASALPREPKYNETFF	TGTGCTAGTGCACTCCCCCGGGAGCCAAAATACAATGAGACGTTCTTC
many	.	TRBV11-2	TRBJ2-7	CASSSKTRVHEQYF	TGTGCCAGCAGCTCCAAGACTAGGGTCCACGAGCAGTACTTC
.	.	TRBV10-2	TRBJ2-7	CASSESSYGQNYEQYF	TGCGCCAGCAGTGAGTCGTCTTACGGACAGAACTACGAGCAGTACTTC
few	.	TRBV11-3	TRBJ2-1	CASSPGGGHEQFF	TGTGCCAGCAGCCCGGGTGGGGGACATGAGCAGTTCTTC
many	TRBD1	TRBV28	TRBJ2-1	CASSFPGRDRSYNEQFF	TGTGCCAGCAGTTTCCCAGGGCGGGACAGGTCCTACAATGAGCAGTTCTTC
.	.	TRBV9	TRBJ2-7	CASSVGDKYEQYF	TGTGCCAGCAGCGTAGGGGACAAATACGAGCAGTACTTC
.	.	TRBV28	TRBJ1-1	CASSLDWTDLPYSGDTEAFF	TGTGCCAGCAGTTTAGATTGGACAGACCTTCCATATTCAGGGGACACTGAAGCTTTCTTT
.	.	TRBV5-1	TRBJ1-1	CASTLNQGLNTEAFF	TGCGCCAGCACCCTGAACCAGGGATTGAACACTGAAGCTTTCTTT
many	TRBD1	TRBV11-2	TRBJ1-1	CASSPYGTGVEAFF	TGTGCCAGCAGCCCCTACGGGACAGGGGTAGAAGCTTTCTTT
many	TRBD2	TRBV4-2	TRBJ2-7	CASSQDREGQDEQYF	TGTGCCAGCAGCCAAGACCGGGAGGGCCAAGACGAGCAGTACTTC
many	.	TRBV4-1	TRBJ1-1	CASSYEGRANTEAFF	TGCGCCAGCAGCTATGAGGGGAGGGCGAACACTGAAGCTTTCTTT
few	TRBD2	TRBV3-1	TRBJ2-1	CASSSLAGRWDEQFF	TGTGCCAGCAGCTCTCTAGCGGGGCGCTGGGATGAGCAGTTCTTC
few	.	TRBV6-5	TRBJ1-2	CASSYSWTDYGYTF	TGTGCCAGCAGTTACTCATGGACGGACTATGGCTACACCTTC
.	.	TRBV7-2	TRBJ2-3	CASSKKIGGDTQYF	TGTGCCAGCAGCAAGAAGATAGGGGGGGATACGCAGTATTTT
few	.	TRBV10-3	TRBJ2-5	CAISDELTNQETQYF	TGTGCCATCAGTGATGAGCTCACCAACCAAGAGACCCAGTACTTC
many	.	TRBV7-9	TRBJ2-7	CASSTGGRRPYEQYF	TGTGCCAGCAGTACCGGCGGACGTCGGCCCTACGAGCAGTACTTC
many	.	TRBV12-3/TRBV12-4	TRBJ2-3	CASSLKQLETDTQYF	TGTGCCAGCAGTTTAAAACAGTTGGAAACAGATACGCAGTATTTT
few	TRBD1	TRBV28	TRBJ2-7	CASSNRGSSYEQYF	TGTGCCAGCAGTAACAGGGGTAGCTCCTACGAGCAGTACTTC
.	.	TRBV5-5	TRBJ2-1	CASSHLANEQFF	TGTGCCAGCAGCCACCTCGCGAATGAGCAGTTCTTC
few	.	TRBV10-1	TRBJ1-5	CASRLPGQKNQPQHF	TGCGCCAGCAGGCTACCGGGACAAAAGAATCAGCCCCAGCATTTT
many	.	TRBV12-3/TRBV12-4	TRBJ1-4	CASRPGTSNEKLFF	TGTGCCAGCAGACCCGGGACATCTAATGAAAAACTGTTTTTT
.	TRBD2	TRBV4-2	TRBJ2-1	CASSQRWRENNEQFF	TGTGCCAGCAGCCAAAGGTGGCGGGAGAACAATGAGCAGTTCTTC